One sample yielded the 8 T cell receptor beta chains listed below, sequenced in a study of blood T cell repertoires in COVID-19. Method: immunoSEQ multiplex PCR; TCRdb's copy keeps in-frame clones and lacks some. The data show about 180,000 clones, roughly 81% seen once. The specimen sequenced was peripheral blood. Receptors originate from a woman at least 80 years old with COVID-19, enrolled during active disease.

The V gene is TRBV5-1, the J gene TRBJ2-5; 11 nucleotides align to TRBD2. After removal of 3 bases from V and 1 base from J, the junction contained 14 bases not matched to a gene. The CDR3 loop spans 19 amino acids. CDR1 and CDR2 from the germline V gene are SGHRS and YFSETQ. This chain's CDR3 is CASSSRNSGRALSQETQYF. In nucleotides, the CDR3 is TGCGCCAGCAGCTCCCGAAATAGCGGGAGGGCCTTGAGCCAAGAGACCCAGTACTTC. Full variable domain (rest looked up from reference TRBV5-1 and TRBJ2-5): KAGVTQTPRYLIKTRGQQVTLSCSPISGHRSVSWYQQTPGQGLQFLFEYFSETQRNKGNFPGRFSGRQFSNSRSEMNVSTLELGDSALYLCASSSRNSGRALSQETQYFGPGTRLLVL.

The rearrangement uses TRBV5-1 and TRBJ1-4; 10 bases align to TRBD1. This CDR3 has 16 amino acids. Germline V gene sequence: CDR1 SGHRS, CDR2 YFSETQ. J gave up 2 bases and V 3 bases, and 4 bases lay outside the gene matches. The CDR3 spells CASSSGQGFTNEKLFF. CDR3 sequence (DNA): TGCGCCAGCAGCTCGGGACAGGGGTTTACTAATGAAAAACTGTTTTTT.

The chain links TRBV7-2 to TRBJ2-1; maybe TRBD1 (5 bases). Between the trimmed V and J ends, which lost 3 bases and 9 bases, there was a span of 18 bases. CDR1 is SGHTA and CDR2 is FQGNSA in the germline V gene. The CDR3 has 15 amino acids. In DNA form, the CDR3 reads TGTGCCAGCAGCTTCGGCAGGGCAGCAGCAATTGAGCAGTTCTTC. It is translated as CASSFGRAAAIEQFF.

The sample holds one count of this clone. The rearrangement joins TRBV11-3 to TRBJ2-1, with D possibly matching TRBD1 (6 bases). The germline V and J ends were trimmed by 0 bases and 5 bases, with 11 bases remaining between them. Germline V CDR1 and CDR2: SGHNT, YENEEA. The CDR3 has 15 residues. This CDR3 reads CASSLEVGAHNEQFF. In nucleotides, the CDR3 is TGTGCCAGCAGCTTAGAGGTGGGGGCCCACAATGAGCAGTTCTTC.

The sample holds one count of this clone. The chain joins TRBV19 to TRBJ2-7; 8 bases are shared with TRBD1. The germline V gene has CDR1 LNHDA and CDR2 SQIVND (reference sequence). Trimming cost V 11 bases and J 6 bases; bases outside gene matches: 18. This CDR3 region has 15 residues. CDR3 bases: TGTGCCTCAACCTTCCGTGTCGGACAGGGACGCGAGCAGTACTTC. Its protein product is CASTFRVGQGREQYF.

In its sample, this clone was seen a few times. The CDR3: CSAYYDNEQFF. The CDR3 region has the DNA TGCAGTGCTTACTACGACAATGAGCAGTTCTTC. This chain joins TRBV20-1 and TRBJ2-1; no clear D. Trimming stripped 5 bases from V and 5 bases from J, with 7 bases between. The CDR3 is 11 residues long. The germline CDR1 and CDR2 sequences are DFQATT and SNEGSKA (reference sequence).

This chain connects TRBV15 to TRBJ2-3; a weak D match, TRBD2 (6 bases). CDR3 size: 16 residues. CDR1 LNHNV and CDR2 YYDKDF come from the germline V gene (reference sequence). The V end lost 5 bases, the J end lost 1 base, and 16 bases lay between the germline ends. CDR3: CATSVAYGEGTDTQYF. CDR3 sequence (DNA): TGTGCCACCAGCGTAGCTTATGGGGAGGGCACAGATACGCAGTATTTT. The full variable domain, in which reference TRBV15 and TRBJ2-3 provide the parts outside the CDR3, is DAMVIQNPRYQVTQFGKPVTLSCSQTLNHNVMYWYQQKSSQAPKLLFHYYDKDFNNEADTPDNFQSRRPNTSFCFLDIRSPGLGDTAMYLCATSVAYGEGTDTQYFGPGTRLTVL.

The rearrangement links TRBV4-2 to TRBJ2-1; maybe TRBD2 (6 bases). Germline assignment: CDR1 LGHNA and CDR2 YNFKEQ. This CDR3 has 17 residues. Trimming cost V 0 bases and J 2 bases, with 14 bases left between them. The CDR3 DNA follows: TGTGCCAGCAGCCAAGATATGTTGGGGGGTGCCTACAATGAGCAGTTCTTC. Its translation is CASSQDMLGGAYNEQFF.